The 6 T cell receptor beta chains reported below all come from one sample, sequenced in a study of T cell responses to AZD1222 COVID-19 vaccine. The table came from immunoSEQ multiplex PCR; TCRdb's copy has only in-frame clones and leaves some out. Among some 130,000 clones listed, over 90% were seen once. This specimen was peripheral blood, taken on day 0 of AZD1222 vaccination. All receptors derive from an adult in good health.

The V gene is TRBV6-5, the J gene TRBJ1-2; D possibly corresponds to TRBD1 (6 bases). V was trimmed by 6 bases and J by 3 bases, leaving 14 bases between them. The CDR3 length is 14 residues. Germline V gene sequence: CDR1 MNHEY, CDR2 SVGAGI. This CDR3 is CASRGALVDYGYTF. CDR3 nucleotides: TGTGCCAGCAGGGGGGCCCTCGTGGACTATGGCTACACCTTC.

The gene calls are TRBV10-3 and TRBJ2-3; TRBD1 might be the D (6 bases). This CDR3 has 14 residues. Germline V gives CDR1 ENHRY, CDR2 SYGVKD. With 4 bases removed from V and 3 bases from J, the gap between germline ends came to 11 bases. CDR3 in DNA: TGTGCCATCAGTGGGTGGCAGGGGACAGATACGCAGTATTTT. It is translated as CAISGWQGTDTQYF.

The gene calls are TRBV10-3 and TRBJ1-5; a weak D match, TRBD1 (5 bases). V was cut by 3 bases and J by 1 base, with 10 bases left in between. This CDR3 region has 15 residues. Germline V gene sequence: CDR1 ENHRY, CDR2 SYGVKD. The CDR3 protein is CAISDGGLSNQPQHF. CDR3 nucleotides: TGTGCCATCAGTGATGGGGGACTGAGCAATCAGCCCCAGCATTTT.

V and J are TRBV10-3 and TRBJ1-2; 8 positions agree with TRBD1. The CDR3 extends over 13 amino acids. Trimming took 7 bases from V and 7 from J; bases not matched to a gene: 8. Germline assignment: CDR1 ENHRY and CDR2 SYGVKD. For the CDR3, the DNA is TGTGCCATCAACCCGGACAGGGCGGGTGGCTACACCTTC. It is translated as CAINPDRAGGYTF.

The V gene is TRBV20-1, the J gene TRBJ1-5; tentatively, D is TRBD1 (5 bases). Trimming took off 3 bases at V and 9 bases at J, with 12 bases between the two ends. The germline V gene has CDR1 DFQATT and CDR2 SNEGSKA (reference sequence). The CDR3 has 12 residues. The CDR3 loop reads CSASGSGGPQHF. The DNA of the CDR3 is TGCAGTGCTAGTGGGAGTGGGGGGCCCCAGCATTTT.

The chain couples TRBV27 to TRBJ1-6, with D perhaps TRBD1 (6 bases). The CDR3 sequence is 15 residues long. V lost 2 bases and J 8 bases, leaving 13 bases between the germline ends. Germline CDR1 is MNHEY and CDR2 is SMNVEV (reference sequence). The DNA for the CDR3 is TGTGCCAGCAGTTTAAACAGGGTGAATGATTCACCCCTCCACTTT. It encodes CASSLNRVNDSPLHF.